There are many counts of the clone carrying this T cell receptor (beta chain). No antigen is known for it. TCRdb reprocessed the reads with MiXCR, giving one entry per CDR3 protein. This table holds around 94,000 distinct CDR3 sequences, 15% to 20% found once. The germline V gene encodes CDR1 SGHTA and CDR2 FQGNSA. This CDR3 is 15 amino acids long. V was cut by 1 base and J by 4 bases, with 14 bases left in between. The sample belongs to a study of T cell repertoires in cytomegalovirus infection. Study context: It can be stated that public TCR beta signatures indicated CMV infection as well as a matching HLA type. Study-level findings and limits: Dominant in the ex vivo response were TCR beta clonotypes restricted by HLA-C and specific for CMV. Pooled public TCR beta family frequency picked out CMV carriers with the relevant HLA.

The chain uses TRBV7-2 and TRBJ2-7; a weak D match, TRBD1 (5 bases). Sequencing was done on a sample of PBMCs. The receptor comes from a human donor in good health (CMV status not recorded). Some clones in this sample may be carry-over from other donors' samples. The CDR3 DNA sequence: TGTGCCAGCAGCTTAGGAGGTTCCAAGGGGTACGAGCAGTACTTC. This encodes CASSLGGSKGYEQYF. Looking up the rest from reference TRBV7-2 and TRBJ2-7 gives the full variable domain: GAGVSQSPSNKVTEKGKDVELRCDPISGHTALYWYRQSLGQGLEFLIYFQGNSAPDKSGLPSDRFSAERTGGSVSTLTIQRTQQEDSAVYLCASSLGGSKGYEQYFGPGTRLTVT.